This T cell receptor beta chain was sequenced during a study of cytomegalovirus exposure and HLA in healthy donors (dated by TCRdb to about 2017). Regarding the study in general: According to a later analysis, the roughly 130 validation repertoires were produced on the same platform as the 700 or so repertoires of the first cohort. The study aimed to test whether cataloging public T cell receptors could reveal signatures of past pathogen exposure. A separate validation cohort of more than 100 different subjects was used in addition to the roughly 720-subject first cohort. The study combined high-throughput TCR immunosequencing, statistical association of individual TCRs with disease status, and machine learning to predict cytomegalovirus infection status.

About this clone itself: No cognate antigen has been identified for it. Base qualities are not provided; no much larger clone lies one nucleotide away.

The donors were included in the validation cohort of approximately 120 subjects, a group kept apart from the approximately 670-subject first cohort. The CDR3 sequence holds 13 residues, the cysteine and phenylalanine included. The sequence is cut down to CDR3 DNA, 39 bases in frame from base 1. Taken from the germline V gene, the CDR1 and CDR2 loops are WSHSY and SAAADI. The junction shows trimming of 7 bases on V and 7 bases on J, plus 13 bases between the germline ends. Broad study findings and their caveats: Most TCR sequences were seen in very few donors, while some public TCRs were found in many individuals. According to the authors, the approach could potentially be generalized to other disease states and immunological phenotypes. Of the cluster scores, 85% to 95% were above 0 in a later analysis, which found that TCRs clustered in the first cohort also tended to co-occur in the 90 to 150 validation repertoires. A later analysis lacked HLA typing for the validation cohort, so it scored co-occurrence in that cohort across all 120 repertoires. In vitro tests confirmed that a few of the cytomegalovirus-associated TCR beta chains recognize cytomegalovirus antigens. The study gave a list of more than 150 TCR beta chains associated with cytomegalovirus. The classifier was reported to diagnose cytomegalovirus status with high specificity and sensitivity in both the original and validation cohorts.

Receptors were amplified or captured by the immunoSEQ multiplex PCR assay. The study's own analysis went as follows. A statistical classification framework was developed to diagnose cytomegalovirus status using the catalog of TCR beta chain sequences. The immuneACCESS repertoire file appears here via TCRdb, limited to in-frame rearrangements. These files lack a portion of the clones; in checked studies, under half of the deficit traces to unresolved V genes, and the cause of the others is not known. The DNA was the basis for D and trimming; V, J and clone size are from that table. In this sample the table shows 150,000 to 200,000 clones, more than 75% of which occur a single time. The top ten hold 2.5% to 3.5% of the sample.

The sample was PBMCs. This receptor was taken from a man aged 18 to 35 in good health and CMV-seronegative. Recombination joined TRBV10-2 with TRBJ2-2; the D region possibly corresponds to TRBD2 (6 bases align). The CDR3 protein: CASNSGVLGELFF. The DNA is as follows: TGCGCCAGCAACTCGGGAGTTCTCGGGGAGCTGTTTTTT.